This is a list of T cell receptor beta chains from one sample in a study of T cells in Graves' hyperthyroidism and ophthalmopathy. TCRdb re-derived calls from the multiplex PCR reads in MiXCR, one entry per CDR3 protein. Of some 600,000 distinct CDR3 sequences detected, roughly 13% appear once; the ten largest clones hold roughly 6.2%. Sample: blood. The receptors come from a woman between 25 and 40 years old with Graves' hyperthyroidism that later progressed to Graves' ophthalmopathy. The CDR3 runs from the conserved cysteine through the conserved F or W. Fields, in order: D gene, clone size, V gene, J gene, CDR3 protein, CDR3 DNA. A D gene is named only where the DNA matches it firmly. Not all rows give a size; the values are once, few, many and, for expanded clones, a class.

>-|few|TRBV6-1|TRBJ2-7
CASSSVQGGGQYF
TGTGCCAGCAGTTCTGTTCAGGGGGGTGGGCAGTACTTC
>-|many|TRBV30|TRBJ1-4
CAWSVTALGEKLFF
TGTGCCTGGAGTGTTACGGCCCTCGGGGAAAAACTGTTTTTT
>-|many|TRBV15|TRBJ2-7
CATSRPDGTYEQYF
TGTGCCACCAGCAGACCGGACGGGACCTACGAGCAGTACTTC
>-|many|TRBV28|TRBJ1-1
CASGQLRMDTEAFF
TGTGCCAGCGGGCAGTTAAGGATGGACACTGAAGCTTTCTTT
>-|-|TRBV5-5|TRBJ2-7
CASSLEVLVEQYF
TGTGCCAGCAGCTTGGAGGTCCTGGTCGAGCAGTACTTC
>-|many|TRBV30|TRBJ2-7
CAWNRGVGYEQYF
TGTGCCTGGAATCGGGGAGTGGGCTACGAGCAGTACTTC
>-|many|TRBV28|TRBJ2-7
CASSLPLDYEQYF
TGTGCCAGCAGCCTCCCCCTTGATTACGAGCAGTACTTC
>-|-|TRBV10-3|TRBJ2-7
CAITGDRGMAGVEQYF
TGTGCCATCACCGGAGATAGGGGGATGGCGGGAGTCGAGCAGTACTTC
>-|many|TRBV18|TRBJ2-7
CASSPSRHEYEQYF
TGTGCCAGCTCACCGTCCCGACACGAGTACGAGCAGTACTTC
>-|many|TRBV2|TRBJ2-7
CASMAEGSYEQCF
TGTGCCAGCATGGCAGAAGGGAGCTACGAGCAGTGCTTC
>-|-|TRBV29-1|TRBJ2-5
CSVEVAQKGETQYF
TGCAGCGTTGAAGTGGCCCAGAAGGGAGAGACCCAGTACTTC
>-|many|TRBV2|TRBJ2-3
CTSSGRGSHTDTQYF
TGTACCAGCAGTGGAAGGGGCTCACACACAGATACGCAGTATTTT